This T cell receptor beta chain was observed in a study of cytomegalovirus exposure and HLA in healthy donors. Findings and caveats of the study: CMV antigen specificity was confirmed in vitro for three CMV-associated chains. The number of N-insertions in an Asian-associated ancestry cluster was reportedly below the roughly 670-donor mean in a later analysis. When analyzed later, a missense DCLRE1C variant was found to be linked to TCR beta V- and J-gene trimming. Analysis performed later showed TCR beta chains linked to HLA being more clonally expanded than equally common others.

PCR was performed using 60 Vbeta and 13 Jbeta primers. Repertoires were generated with immunoSEQ multiplex PCR, while TCRdb's copy carries only in-frame clones and drops some. The sample contains about 160,000 clones, 70% to 85% of which appear only once. CDR1 and CDR2 from the germline V gene are LNHDA and SQIVND (reference sequence). Trimming cost V 5 bases and J 3 bases, with 11 bases left between them. The CDR3 length is 14 residues. About this clone: Its antigen is unidentified.

Sequences were obtained from PBMCs. The clonotype was recovered from a man younger than 40 in good health and CMV-seropositive. The chain is built from TRBV19 and TRBJ1-3; D is perhaps TRBD1 (5 bases). The CDR3, as DNA: TGTGCCAGTAGTGGCGCAGGGCATGGAAACACCATATATTTT. Translated, it gives CASSGAGHGNTIYF. The full variable domain, its missing parts supplied by reference TRBV19 and TRBJ1-3, is DGGITQSPKYLFRKEGQNVTLSCEQNLNHDAMYWYRQDPGQGLRLIYYSQIVNDFQKGDIAEGYSVSREKKESFPLTVTSAQKNPTAFYLCASSGAGHGNTIYFGEGSWLTVV.